The 3 T cell receptor beta chains given below trace back to one sample, sequenced in a study of T cells in Graves' hyperthyroidism and ophthalmopathy. Template material for amplifying TCR beta CDR3 regions consisted of RNA transcripts. During a first-round RT-PCR of the TCR CDR3, the HTBI primer set was used. MiXCR, applied by TCRdb to the multiplex PCR reads, yields one record per CDR3 protein. Of about 350,000 distinct CDR3 sequences listed, roughly 13% are singletons. The source material was blood. The receptors were sampled from a woman aged 25 to 39 with Graves' hyperthyroidism.

This clonotype was seen only once. The chain couples TRBV6-5 to TRBJ1-1; D is undetermined. The V end lost 2 bases, the J end lost 2 bases, and 9 bases lay between the germline ends. The germline gives CDR1 MNHEY, CDR2 SVGAGI. This CDR3 region has 14 residues. The CDR3 spells CASSYPGVNTEAFF. The DNA of the CDR3 is TGTGCCAGCAGTTACCCCGGAGTCAACACTGAAGCTTTCTTT.

This clonotype has ten or more counts. The chain uses TRBV6-1 and TRBJ2-1; TRBD2 aligns across 7 bases. V trimming: 2 bases; J trimming: 4 bases; junction bases outside the gene matches: 11. This CDR3 region has 17 residues. The germline V gene encodes CDR1 MNHNS and CDR2 SASEGT. This chain's CDR3 is CASSESWGTTPYNEQFF. CDR3 DNA sequence: TGTGCCAGCAGTGAAAGTTGGGGGACTACCCCTTACAATGAGCAGTTCTTC.

The chain is built from TRBV19 and TRBJ1-4; a possible D gene is TRBD1 (6 bases). CDR1 LNHDA and CDR2 SQIVND come from the germline V gene (reference sequence). Trimming removed 5 bases at V and 8 bases at J, with 18 bases between. The CDR3 runs 15 residues. The CDR3 here is CASSVQGALWEKLFF. In nucleotides, the CDR3 is TGTGCCAGTAGTGTACAGGGTGCTCTTTGGGAAAAACTGTTTTTT.